These 23 T cell receptor beta chains share one sample of origin, sequenced in a study of blood T cell repertoires in COVID-19. Profiling relied on immunoSEQ multiplex PCR, and the TCRdb table lists in-frame clones only, not all of them. Of about 90,000 clones listed, 86% are singletons. Sequenced sample: peripheral blood. The receptors originated from a man older than 75 with active or convalescent COVID-19.

The genes are TRBV29-1 and TRBJ1-2; D not resolved. V gave up 0 bases and J gave up 8 bases, with 13 bases separating them. CDR3 length: 13 residues. Germline V lookup: CDR1 SQVTM, CDR2 ANQGSEA. As DNA, the CDR3 is TGCAGCGTTGAAGACCGGGGAAGGGTCGGCTACACCTTC. This codes for CSVEDRGRVGYTF.

The V gene is TRBV9, the J gene TRBJ2-7, with D possibly TRBD2 on 6 matching bases. From germline, CDR1 is SGDLS and CDR2 YYNGEE. With 0 bases removed from V and 0 bases from J, the gap between germline ends came to 13 bases. The CDR3 loop spans 16 amino acids. This CDR3 reads CASSVDGGRTSYEQYF. CDR3 DNA sequence: TGTGCCAGCAGCGTAGATGGAGGGAGGACCTCCTACGAGCAGTACTTC.

This clone was observed once. V and J are TRBV9 and TRBJ1-2; 9 bases line up with TRBD1. Germline assignment: CDR1 SGDLS and CDR2 YYNGEE. V shed 3 bases, J shed 8 bases, and the junction held 8 bases outside the gene matches. This CDR3 comprises 14 residues. CDR3 residues: CASSGPGQGGGYTF. Here the CDR3 DNA reads TGTGCCAGCAGCGGACCGGGACAGGGTGGCGGCTACACCTTC. The variable domain in full, completed from reference TRBV9 and TRBJ1-2, reads DSGVTQTPKHLITATGQRVTLRCSPRSGDLSVYWYQQSLDQGLQFLIQYYNGEERAKGNILERFSAQQFPDLHSELNLSSLELGDSALYFCASSGPGQGGGYTFGSGTRLTVV.

V and J are TRBV10-3 and TRBJ2-7; possible D gene TRBD1, 6 bases. Deletions cut 7 bases from V and 0 bases from J, with 10 bases between. Germline V lookup: CDR1 ENHRY, CDR2 SYGVKD. CDR3 length equals 13 residues. CDR3 protein: CAIKGQSSYEQYF. The CDR3 DNA reads as TGTGCCATCAAAGGACAGAGCTCCTACGAGCAGTACTTC.

The chain has TRBV7-9 and TRBJ1-1, with 7 bases fitting TRBD1. This CDR3 has 15 residues. Per the germline V gene, CDR1 is SEHNR and CDR2 is FQNEAQ (reference sequence). The trim removed 5 bases at V and 0 bases at J, leaving 6 bases unmatched. The DNA of the CDR3 is TGTGCCAGCAGCCCCCGGGGACAGTTGAACACTGAAGCTTTCTTT. Translated: CASSPRGQLNTEAFF.

V and J are TRBV6-1 and TRBJ1-1; 8 bases fit TRBD1. CDR1 MNHNS and CDR2 SASEGT come from the germline V gene. The CDR3 runs 14 residues. Germline trimming cut 2 bases from V and 5 bases from J; bases unmatched to any gene: 4. Here the CDR3 DNA reads TGTGCCAGCAGTGAAACAGGGGGGGGGACTGAAGCTTTCTTT. Translation gives CASSETGGGTEAFF.

Only one count was recorded for this clone. The chain recombines TRBV6-5 with TRBJ1-1; 9 bases map to TRBD1. The CDR3 length is 15 residues. Germline assignment: CDR1 MNHEY and CDR2 SVGAGI. The J segment lost 5 bases and the V segment lost 6 bases, leaving 10 bases of the junction unmatched. The CDR3 sequence is CASSGLGQGPTEAFF. DNA for the CDR3: TGTGCCAGCAGCGGATTGGGACAGGGACCGACTGAAGCTTTCTTT.

The rearrangement uses TRBV5-1 and TRBJ1-2; D call uncertain. The CDR3 length is 14 residues. Trimming shortened V by 0 bases and J by 5 bases, and 11 bases separated the two germline ends. In germline, CDR1 is SGHRS, CDR2 YFSETQ. CDR3 in amino acids: CASSLDGVGYGYTF. As DNA, the CDR3 is TGCGCCAGCAGCTTGGACGGGGTCGGTTATGGCTACACCTTC.

This clone was recorded once. This chain joins TRBV5-1 and TRBJ1-2, with 9 bases matching TRBD1. The germline V gene encodes CDR1 SGHRS and CDR2 YFSETQ. The CDR3 is 14 amino acids. J was trimmed by 8 bases and V by 4 bases; bases with no gene match: 9. CDR3 bases: TGCGCCAGCAGCCCCGGGACAGGGTATCAAGGCTACACCTTC. Translated: CASSPGTGYQGYTF.

The chain employs TRBV28 and TRBJ1-1; TRBD1 is a possible D gene (6 bases). CDR1 MDHEN and CDR2 SYDVKM come from the germline V gene. This CDR3 has 14 residues. V was shortened by 5 bases and J by 6 bases, with 16 bases between the two germline ends. The CDR3: CASSPGGRSSEAFF. DNA for the CDR3: TGTGCCAGCAGTCCGGGGGGCAGGAGTTCTGAAGCTTTCTTT. Full variable domain (outside the CDR3, taken from reference TRBV28 and TRBJ1-1): DVKVTQSSRYLVKRTGEKVFLECVQDMDHENMFWYRQDPGLGLRLIYFSYDVKMKEKGDIPEGYSVSREKKERFSLILESASTNQTSMYLCASSPGGRSSEAFFGQGTRLTVV.

This rearrangement joins TRBV11-1 to TRBJ2-1; 11 nucleotides line up with TRBD2. Trimming took 5 bases from V and 8 from J; bases not matched to a gene: 11. Germline V CDR1 and CDR2: SGHAT, FQDESV (reference sequence). This CDR3 region has 16 residues. CDR3 sequence reads: CASSRSTSGRLHEQFF. In nucleotides, the CDR3 is TGTGCCAGCAGCCGTAGCACTAGCGGGAGACTCCATGAGCAGTTCTTC.

This clone was found a few times. The rearrangement links TRBV27 to TRBJ1-2, with 11 bases aligning to TRBD1. Trimming took 6 bases from V and 5 from J; bases not matched to a gene: 14. CDR3 length equals 17 residues. Germline V lookup: CDR1 MNHEY, CDR2 SMNVEV (reference sequence). The CDR3 spells CASRTPAGQGGWYGYTF. The CDR3, as DNA: TGTGCCAGCAGAACCCCGGCGGGACAGGGGGGCTGGTATGGCTACACCTTC.

CDR3 region: CASSVGTYNSPLHF. CDR3 in DNA: TGTGCCAGCAGCGTCGGGACCTATAATTCACCCCTCCACTTT. The chain couples TRBV9 to TRBJ1-6; unclear D gene. V was cut by 2 bases and J by 2 bases, with 5 bases left in between. The CDR3 covers 14 residues. The germline V gene has CDR1 SGDLS and CDR2 YYNGEE.

This clone has only one observation. This sequence joins TRBV4-2 and TRBJ2-1; no firm D call. The CDR3 totals 15 residues. Germline assignment: CDR1 LGHNA and CDR2 YNFKEQ. With 0 bases removed from V and 2 bases from J, the gap between germline ends came to 8 bases. This CDR3 is CASSQDIPAYNEQFF. The CDR3 nucleotides read TGTGCCAGCAGCCAAGATATACCAGCCTACAATGAGCAGTTCTTC.

This sequence joins TRBV7-9 and TRBJ1-6; TRBD1 matches at 9 bases. CDR1 is SEHNR and CDR2 is FQNEAQ in the germline V gene (reference sequence). The CDR3 runs 15 residues. Unmatched junction bases numbered 5, after V lost 4 bases and J lost 7 bases. The DNA for the CDR3 is TGTGCCAGCAGCTCGTGGACAGGGGTAAATTCACCCCTCCACTTT. It yields the protein CASSSWTGVNSPLHF.

This chain links TRBV5-1 with TRBJ1-1, with 11 bases matching TRBD1. The CDR3 length is 16 residues. Germline values: CDR1 SGHRS, CDR2 YFSETQ. The trim removed 4 bases at V and 1 base at J, leaving 6 bases unmatched. CDR3 DNA sequence: TGCGCCAGCAGCCCGGGGACAGGGGGGCGGAACACTGAAGCTTTCTTT. Amino acid sequence: CASSPGTGGRNTEAFF.

This chain links TRBV29-1 with TRBJ2-4; D might be TRBD1 (6 bases). Deletions cut 5 bases from V and 0 bases from J, with 11 bases between. From germline, CDR1 is SQVTM and CDR2 ANQGSEA. The CDR3 runs to 14 residues. The DNA for the CDR3 is TGCAGCGTTCAGGGACACTCAGCCAAAAACATTCAGTACTTC. This encodes CSVQGHSAKNIQYF.

In this sample, this clone turned up a few times. The J gene is TRBJ2-1, the V gene TRBV4-1; D perhaps matches TRBD2 (6 bases). The CDR3 is 18 residues long. Germline assignment: CDR1 MGHRA and CDR2 YSYEKL. Trimming took off 3 bases at V and 4 bases at J, with 22 bases between the two ends. The CDR3, as DNA: TGCGCCAGCAGCCATAGAGCGGGCCTTACGGGGGAATACAATGAGCAGTTCTTC. This sequence encodes CASSHRAGLTGEYNEQFF.

The CDR3: CASSPGTAYEQYF. In DNA, the CDR3 is TGTGCCAGCAGCCCCGGGACAGCCTACGAGCAGTACTTC. This sequence joins TRBV3-1 (or the pseudogene TRBV3-2) and TRBJ2-7; TRBD1 agrees at 7 bases. Germline lookup yields CDR1 LGHDT and CDR2 YNNKEL (reference sequence). This CDR3 comprises 13 residues. The ends lost 4 bases at V and 2 bases at J; junction bases unmatched: 2.

This clone was counted between two and nine times. CDR3 loop: CASAIKWKGDTIYF. CDR3 sequence (DNA): TGTGCCAGCGCGATAAAGTGGAAAGGGGACACCATATATTTT. The rearrangement joins TRBV28 to TRBJ1-3; tentative D call: TRBD1 (5 bases). The CDR3 loop spans 14 amino acids. The germline CDR1 and CDR2 sequences are MDHEN and SYDVKM. Trimming removed 8 bases at V and 8 bases at J, with 19 bases between.

This clone was recorded a few times. The chain links TRBV28 to TRBJ1-2; D is ambiguous. Germline values: CDR1 MDHEN, CDR2 SYDVKM. The V gene lost 5 bases and the J gene lost 7 bases, with 14 bases spanning the gap. CDR3 length: 13 amino acids. CDR3 sequence reads: CASSRREGVGYTF. The CDR3 nucleotides read TGTGCCAGCAGTCGTAGGGAGGGAGTTGGCTACACCTTC.

The chain joins TRBV27 to TRBJ2-3, with D tentatively TRBD1 (6 bases). The CDR3 consists of 15 residues. The germline CDR1 and CDR2 sequences are MNHEY and SMNVEV (reference sequence). Trimming took off 7 bases at V and 3 bases at J, with 17 bases between the two ends. The CDR3 bases are TGTGCCAGCACCCCCCTAAGGGGGTATACAGATACGCAGTATTTT. Amino acids: CASTPLRGYTDTQYF.

V gene TRBV3-1 (or the pseudogene TRBV3-2) combines with J gene TRBJ1-1, with D tentatively TRBD1 (6 bases). The CDR3 runs 14 residues. CDR1 is LGHDT and CDR2 is YNNKEL in the germline V gene (reference sequence). V lost 3 bases and J lost 4, with 12 bases in between. This CDR3 reads CASSQGRGPTEAFF. The DNA of the CDR3 is TGTGCCAGCAGCCAGGGCAGGGGTCCCACTGAAGCTTTCTTT.